These T cell receptor beta chains were read from a single sample in a study of identical twins. TCRdb re-analysed the 5' RACE reads in MiXCR, keeping a single row per CDR3 protein. The sample has 250,000 to 350,000 distinct CDR3 sequences, roughly 10% seen once. These data were likewise used in another study, on yellow fever vaccine responses in identical twins.

Material for sequencing was CD8+ T cells sorted from blood. The receptors here all came from a woman between 18 and 29 years old in good health. Each CDR3 is given with its conserved first and last residue. A D gene is named only where the DNA matches it firmly.

D	V	J	CDR3
-	TRBV13	TRBJ2-5	CASSFWGSVQETQYF
-	TRBV20-1	TRBJ2-1	CSARDLGVDQISSYNEQFF
-	TRBV4-1	TRBJ1-1	CASSQGMGAGTEAFF
-	TRBV12-3/TRBV12-4	TRBJ2-1	CASSSVTDEQFF
-	TRBV27	TRBJ1-1	CASSLSRGSTEAFF
-	TRBV18	TRBJ1-5	CASSPHGFQPQHF
TRBD2	TRBV7-8	TRBJ2-7	CASSSQLAGGREQYF
-	TRBV7-9	TRBJ2-1	CASSFVSDDNEQFF
-	TRBV29-1	TRBJ2-5	CSVSGREGETQYF
-	TRBV5-1	TRBJ2-1	CASRQTGLLGYEQFF
TRBD1	TRBV5-6	TRBJ2-1	CASSGSPGQGNEQFF
TRBD2	TRBV29-1	TRBJ2-3	CSVVFLAGVPDTQYF
-	TRBV29-1	TRBJ2-7	CSVEDRGRGDEQYF
-	TRBV10-3	TRBJ2-7	CAISEPDGGEQYF
-	TRBV29-1	TRBJ2-7	CSVEGSSGSWTYEQYF
TRBD1	TRBV7-4	TRBJ2-3	CASSVRDRGPDTQYF
-	TRBV6-1	TRBJ2-5	CASSDTGTPGGETQYF
-	TRBV29-1	TRBJ1-1	CSVEGDLNTEAFF
TRBD2	TRBV7-9	TRBJ2-7	CASSPPLAGGPREQYF
-	TRBV6-5	TRBJ2-2	CASSYPREDGELFF
TRBD1	TRBV5-1	TRBJ2-7	CASSLWGQIYEQYF
-	TRBV2	TRBJ2-2	CASSDTTNTGELFF